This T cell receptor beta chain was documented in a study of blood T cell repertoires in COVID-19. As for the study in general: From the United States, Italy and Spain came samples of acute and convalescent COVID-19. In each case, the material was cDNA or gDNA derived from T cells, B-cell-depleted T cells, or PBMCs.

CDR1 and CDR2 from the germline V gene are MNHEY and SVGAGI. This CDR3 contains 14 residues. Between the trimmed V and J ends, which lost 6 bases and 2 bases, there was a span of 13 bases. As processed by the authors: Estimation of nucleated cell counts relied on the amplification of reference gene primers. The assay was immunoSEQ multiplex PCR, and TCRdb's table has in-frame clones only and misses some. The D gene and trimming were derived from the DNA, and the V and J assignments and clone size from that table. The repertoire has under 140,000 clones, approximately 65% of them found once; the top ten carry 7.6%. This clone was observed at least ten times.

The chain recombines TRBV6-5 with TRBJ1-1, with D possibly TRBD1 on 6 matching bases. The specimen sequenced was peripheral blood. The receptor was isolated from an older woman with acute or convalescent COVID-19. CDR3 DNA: TGTGCCAGCAGGCTGAGACAGGCAAACACTGAAGCTTTCTTT. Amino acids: CASRLRQANTEAFF.